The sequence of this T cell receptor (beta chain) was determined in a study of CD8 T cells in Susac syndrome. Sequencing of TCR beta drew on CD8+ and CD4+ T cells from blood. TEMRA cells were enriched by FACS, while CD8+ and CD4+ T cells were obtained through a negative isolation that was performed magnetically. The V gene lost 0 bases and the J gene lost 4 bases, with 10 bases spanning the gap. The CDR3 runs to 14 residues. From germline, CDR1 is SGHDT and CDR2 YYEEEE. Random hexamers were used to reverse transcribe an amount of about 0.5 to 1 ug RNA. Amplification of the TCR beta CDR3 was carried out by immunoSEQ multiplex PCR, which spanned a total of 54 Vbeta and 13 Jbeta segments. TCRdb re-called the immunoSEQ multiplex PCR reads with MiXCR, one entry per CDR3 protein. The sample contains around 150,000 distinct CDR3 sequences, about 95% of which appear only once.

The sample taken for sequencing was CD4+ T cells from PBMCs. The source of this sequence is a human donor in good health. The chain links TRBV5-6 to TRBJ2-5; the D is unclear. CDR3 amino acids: CASSLGSNRETQYF. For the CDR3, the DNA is TGTGCCAGCAGCTTGGGTAGTAATAGAGAGACCCAGTACTTC.